These 24 T cell receptor beta chains were all obtained from the same sample, sequenced in a study of blood T cell repertoires in COVID-19. Profiled with immunoSEQ multiplex PCR; TCRdb holds only in-frame clones, not every one. Here the sample spans about 170,000 clones, roughly four fifths being singletons. The sample consisted of peripheral blood. The receptor set was obtained from a woman older than 75 with COVID-19, enrolled during active disease.

This chain links TRBV30 with TRBJ1-3; 8 positions match TRBD1. The V gene end was trimmed by 4 bases and the J gene end by 0 bases; junction bases not matched to a gene: 5. CDR1 is GTSNPN and CDR2 is SVGIG in the germline V gene (reference sequence). The CDR3 contains 15 residues. This CDR3 reads CAWTRDRYSGNTIYF. DNA of the CDR3: TGTGCCTGGACCCGGGACAGGTACTCTGGAAACACCATATATTTT.

The chain couples TRBV19 to TRBJ2-3; 15 bases fit TRBD2. Germline CDR1 is LNHDA and CDR2 is SQIVND (reference sequence). The J segment lost 0 bases and the V segment lost 6 bases, leaving 10 bases of the junction unmatched. The CDR3 loop spans 19 amino acids. CDR3: CASRSYGGLAGGSTDTQYF. The DNA for the CDR3 is TGTGCCAGTAGGTCGTACGGGGGACTAGCGGGGGGAAGCACAGATACGCAGTATTTT.

The chain carries TRBV4-2 and TRBJ1-3; D uncertain. The CDR3 has 16 residues. With 1 base removed from V and 0 bases from J, the gap between germline ends came to 10 bases. Germline V gives CDR1 LGHNA, CDR2 YNFKEQ. CDR3 coding DNA: TGTGCCAGCAGCCAAGTTTCAGGTCTCTCTGGAAACACCATATATTTT. This translates into CASSQVSGLSGNTIYF.

The chain employs TRBV10-3 and TRBJ2-1; 10 bases line up with TRBD2. The germline V gene encodes CDR1 ENHRY and CDR2 SYGVKD. This CDR3 has 15 amino acids. The V and J ends lost 3 bases and 8 bases, in that order; junction bases with no gene match: 7. The CDR3 DNA sequence: TGTGCCATCAGTGAATGGAGCGGGAGGGGGCATGAGCAGTTCTTC. Translated: CAISEWSGRGHEQFF.

The J gene is TRBJ2-1, the V gene TRBV15; 10 bases are shared with TRBD1. Looked up from germline, CDR1 is LNHNV and CDR2 is YYDKDF (reference sequence). The CDR3 contains 14 residues. With V trimmed by 4 bases and J by 6 bases, 3 bases remained unmatched. The CDR3 loop is CATSTRTGGNEQFF. DNA of the CDR3: TGTGCCACCAGCACCCGGACAGGGGGCAATGAGCAGTTCTTC.

The rearrangement joins TRBV6-6 to TRBJ1-1; TRBD1 might be the D (5 bases). V was pared by 0 bases and J by 1 base, with 6 bases between. Germline CDR1 reads MNHNY; CDR2 reads SVGAGI (reference sequence). CDR3 length equals 14 residues. The CDR3 loop reads CASSYSDRNTEAFF. The CDR3, as DNA: TGTGCCAGCAGTTACTCCGACAGGAACACTGAAGCTTTCTTT.

This clone has a single count. The chain recombines TRBV7-2 with TRBJ2-7, with TRBD1 matching over 9 bases. The V segment lost 4 bases and the J segment 3 bases; nucleotides outside the gene matches: 7. Per germline, CDR1 SGHTA and CDR2 FQGNSA. This CDR3 region has 15 residues. CDR3 sequence: CASSSGTGTYYEQYF. The CDR3 DNA sequence: TGTGCCAGCAGCTCCGGGACAGGGACCTACTACGAGCAGTACTTC.

This chain joins TRBV12-3 or TRBV12-4 and TRBJ2-7; the D gene is possibly TRBD1 (5 bases). V was pared by 10 bases and J by 9 bases, with 22 bases between. The CDR3 has 13 residues. In nucleotides, the CDR3 is TGTGCCACCGCCGCGACAGCCACCGGCCGGCAGTACTTC. Protein product: CATAATATGRQYF.

This clone was detected once. The J gene is TRBJ2-1, the V gene TRBV11-2; tentative D call: TRBD1 (6 bases). The V and J ends lost 3 bases and 3 bases respectively, with 12 bases between them. Germline values: CDR1 SGHAT, CDR2 FQNNGV. The CDR3 contains 15 residues. The CDR3 DNA reads TGTGCCAGCAGCTTCGACAGGCCGAACTACAATGAGCAGTTCTTC. Translated, it gives CASSFDRPNYNEQFF.

The chain couples TRBV5-4 to TRBJ1-2, with no clear D. The CDR3 is 13 residues long. Germline CDR1 SGHNT, CDR2 YYREEE (reference sequence). The V end lost 4 bases, the J end lost 6 bases, and 13 bases lay between the germline ends. In nucleotides, the CDR3 is TGTGCCAGCAGCGCCAGTTGGCGGGATGGCTACACCTTC. It is translated as CASSASWRDGYTF.

This clone was seen only a few times. The V gene is TRBV15, the J gene TRBJ2-2, with TRBD1 matching over 8 bases. Looked up from germline, CDR1 is LNHNV and CDR2 is YYDKDF (reference sequence). The CDR3 loop spans 15 amino acids. Unmatched junction bases numbered 5, after V lost 5 bases and J lost 3 bases. This chain's CDR3 is CATSPRQGHTGELFF. The DNA for the CDR3 is TGTGCCACCAGCCCTCGACAGGGGCACACCGGGGAGCTGTTTTTT.

The chain links TRBV19 to TRBJ2-1, with D possibly TRBD2 on 5 matching bases. In germline, CDR1 is LNHDA, CDR2 SQIVND (reference sequence). CDR3 size: 15 residues. Trimming removed 3 bases from V and 6 bases from J, with 15 bases in between. The CDR3 reads CASSMPGTVSNEQFF. In DNA, the CDR3 is TGTGCCAGTAGTATGCCGGGAACTGTGAGCAATGAGCAGTTCTTC.

The chain joins TRBV2 to TRBJ2-2, with 7 nucleotides matching TRBD2. V trimming: 6 bases; J trimming: 5 bases; junction bases outside the gene matches: 9. The CDR3 sequence is 15 residues long. Germline CDR1 SNHLY, CDR2 FYNNEI. As DNA, the CDR3 is TGTGCCAGCAGCCAGACTAGCAGGAGAACCGGGGAGCTGTTTTTT. It yields the protein CASSQTSRRTGELFF.

This clone was detected only a few times. The chain links TRBV21-1 to TRBJ1-2; the D call TRBD1 from the table was never checked on the DNA. TRBV21-1 is given as a pseudogene. CDR3 length equals 13 residues. CDR3 sequence: CASSGPGAYGYTF. CDR3 bases: TGTGCCAGCAGCGGACCAGGGGCCTATGGCTACACCTTC.

The chain employs TRBV21-1 and TRBJ1-1; TRBD1, the table's D call, was not compared with the DNA. TRBV21-1 is a pseudogene. The length of the CDR3 is 11 residues. The CDR3 DNA sequence: TGTGCCAGCAGCGGGACAGGGGCCGCTTTCTTT. Translating gives CASSGTGAAFF.

V usage is TRBV5-6 and J usage is TRBJ2-7, with a tentative D call TRBD1 (6 bases). The CDR3 is 16 amino acids. V lost 4 bases and J lost 7, with 24 bases in between. Germline V gene data show CDR1 as SGHDT and CDR2 as YYEEEE. The CDR3 sequence is CASSPPAWWSGEEQYF. CDR3 sequence (DNA): TGTGCCAGCAGCCCCCCCGCGTGGTGGTCAGGGGAGGAGCAGTACTTC.

The table lists this clone with many counts. This chain uses TRBV9 with TRBJ1-5, with no clear D. V was trimmed by 0 bases and J by 7 bases, leaving 11 bases between them. This CDR3 contains 14 residues. Germline V gene data show CDR1 as SGDLS and CDR2 as YYNGEE. CDR3 DNA: TGTGCCAGCAGCGTAGGCGGGGAGAACCAGCCCCAGCATTTT. It translates to CASSVGGENQPQHF.

The sample holds one count of this clone. The chain has TRBV5-4 and TRBJ1-2, with TRBD1 matching over 8 bases. Germline assignment: CDR1 SGHNT and CDR2 YYREEE (reference sequence). V shed 6 bases and J 0 bases; nucleotides not matched to a gene: 13. The CDR3 extends over 17 amino acids. The DNA for the CDR3 is TGTGCCAGCACTATTGGGTCAGGGGGCAGCACTAACTATGGCTACACCTTC. Its protein is CASTIGSGGSTNYGYTF.

This chain links TRBV27 with TRBJ1-2; 7 nucleotides align to TRBD1. V was pared by 4 bases and J by 0 bases, with 14 bases of the junction left unmatched. The CDR3 is 18 residues long. CDR1 and CDR2 from the germline V gene are MNHEY and SMNVEV (reference sequence). The CDR3 DNA follows: TGTGCCAGCAGTTCGACCGCACAGGGGTGGCGAGCTAACTATGGCTACACCTTC. Encoded protein: CASSSTAQGWRANYGYTF.

The rearrangement uses TRBV6-1 and TRBJ2-7, with D possibly being TRBD1 (6 bases). Trimming took 3 bases from V and 1 from J, leaving 13 bases between them. Germline assignment: CDR1 MNHNS and CDR2 SASEGT. CDR3 size: 15 residues. The CDR3 loop reads CASSDHRVLSYEQYF. CDR3 DNA: TGTGCCAGCAGTGATCACAGGGTCCTATCCTACGAGCAGTACTTC.

V gene TRBV5-4 combines with J gene TRBJ2-3, with TRBD2 matching 9 bases. The CDR3 contains 15 residues. Germline values: CDR1 SGHNT, CDR2 YYREEE (reference sequence). Trimming at V came to 3 bases and at J to 5 bases, leaving 7 bases not matched to a gene. The CDR3 here is CASSSGGLAQDTQYF. The CDR3 nucleotides read TGTGCCAGCAGCTCGGGAGGACTAGCGCAAGATACGCAGTATTTT.

CDR3 nucleotide sequence: TGTGCCAGCAGTTATGGGGGGGCCGGCTATGGCTACACCTTC. Translation: CASSYGGAGYGYTF. This chain uses TRBV6-5 with TRBJ1-2; perhaps TRBD1 as D (6 bases). V was trimmed by 3 bases and J by 4 bases, leaving 12 bases between them. CDR1 is MNHEY and CDR2 is SVGAGI in the germline V gene. The CDR3 runs 14 residues.

This clone was seen just once. The rearrangement links TRBV5-4 to TRBJ2-1; 8 nucleotides match TRBD2. The V segment lost 4 bases and the J segment 8 bases; nucleotides outside the gene matches: 11. The germline V gene encodes CDR1 SGHNT and CDR2 YYREEE (reference sequence). The CDR3 totals 15 residues. Here the CDR3 reads CASSILAGRVDEQFF. In DNA, the CDR3 is TGTGCCAGCAGCATCTTAGCGGGACGGGTCGATGAGCAGTTCTTC.

This clone has a handful of counts. The V gene is TRBV11-2, the J gene TRBJ1-1, with TRBD1 identical over 9 bases. This CDR3 spans 14 amino acids. The V and J ends lost 4 bases and 10 bases, in that order; junction bases with no gene match: 10. Germline CDR1 is SGHAT and CDR2 is FQNNGV. The CDR3 loop reads CASSSRVGTGIAFF. The CDR3 coding sequence is TGTGCCAGCAGCTCCCGGGTAGGGACAGGGATAGCTTTCTTT.